Each of the 4 T cell receptor beta chains below was sequenced from the same sample in a study of sequential checkpoint blockade in melanoma. TCRdb's copy holds only in-frame clones and misses some; the assay was immunoSEQ multiplex PCR. The sample contains approximately 37,000 clones, approximately 30% of which appear only once. Treatment denoted: randomized to nivolumab then ipilimumab (arm A) or the reverse (arm B). This sample comprised tumor tissue (inferred from file names), obtained from a patient given nivolumab and ipilimumab in sequence. Receptors originate from a human donor with melanoma.

About this clone: A junction boundary mismatches the germline segment, possibly from a read error. The chain couples TRBV6-8 to TRBJ1-1; a possible D gene is TRBD1 (6 bases). Germline loops: CDR1 MNHGY, CDR2 SAAAGT. This CDR3 contains 12 residues. The CDR3 protein is CAISGRTDEAFF. For the CDR3, the DNA is TGTGCCATCAGTGGTCGGACAGACGAAGCTTTCTTT.

The chain employs TRBV5-1 and TRBJ2-5, with TRBD1 matching 7 bases. The CDR3 is 16 residues long. CDR1 SGHRS and CDR2 YFSETQ come from the germline V gene. Losses at the gene ends were 3 bases for V and 5 bases for J; bases not matched to a gene: 13. In DNA, the CDR3 is TGCGCCAGCAGCTCCTCGATGACAGGGAAATCGGAGACCCAGTACTTC. The encoded protein is CASSSSMTGKSETQYF.

This clone was counted ten times or more. As DNA, the CDR3 is TGTGCCAGCAGCTTAGCTTCCGCATCGGGGGAGCAGTACTTC. It codes for CASSLASASGEQYF. V and J are TRBV7-5 and TRBJ2-7; the D call in the table, TRBD2, was not verified against the DNA. TRBV7-5 is designated a pseudogene. This CDR3 spans 14 amino acids.

This clone has a handful of counts. The chain has TRBV19 and TRBJ1-1; the D is unclear. Per germline, CDR1 LNHDA and CDR2 SQIVND (reference sequence). The V end was cut by 11 bases, the J end by 1 base, with 8 bases between. The CDR3 runs 11 residues. CDR3 protein: CASIRNTEAFF. Here the CDR3 DNA reads TGTGCCTCTATCAGGAACACTGAAGCTTTCTTT.